This is a list of T cell receptor beta chains from one sample in a study of blood T cell repertoires in COVID-19. Produced via immunoSEQ multiplex PCR; TCRdb's table is partial and in-frame only. The profile shows more than 55,000 clones, 75% to 90% of them singletons. The sample taken for sequencing was peripheral blood. These receptors all come from a woman aged 60-75 years with COVID-19, enrolled during active disease. The CDR3 runs from the conserved cysteine through the conserved F or W. A D gene is named only where the DNA matches it firmly. Some rows have no size entry. The others give once, few or many, or a class for an expanded clone.

J,D,size,V,CDR3,DNA
TRBJ2-1,-,once,TRBV19,CASSIGSGGHNEQFF,TGTGCCAGTAGTATAGGAAGCGGAGGCCACAATGAGCAGTTCTTC
TRBJ1-2,TRBD1,-,TRBV19,CASSISGGYGYTF,TGTGCCAGTAGTATATCAGGGGGCTATGGCTACACCTTC
TRBJ2-3,TRBD1,-,TRBV19,CASSEGAQGDTQYF,TGTGCCAGTAGTGAGGGGGCTCAAGGAGATACGCAGTATTTT
TRBJ2-1,-,-,TRBV7-2,CASSFSGSSYNEQFF,TGTGCCAGCAGCTTCAGTGGGAGCTCCTACAATGAGCAGTTCTTC
TRBJ2-5,TRBD2,-,TRBV25-1,CASSDRGGQGETQYF,TGTGCCAGCAGTGACCGGGGGGGGCAGGGCGAGACCCAGTACTTC
TRBJ2-3,-,-,TRBV7-8,CASVKPFTDTQYF,TGTGCCAGTGTGAAGCCTTTCACAGATACGCAGTATTTT
TRBJ1-1,-,-,TRBV19,CASSIRQAEAFF,TGTGCCAGTAGTATAAGACAGGCTGAAGCTTTCTTT
TRBJ2-5,TRBD1,-,TRBV5-1,CASSLDGTGIETQYF,TGCGCCAGCAGCTTGGACGGGACAGGGATAGAGACCCAGTACTTC
TRBJ1-1,-,-,TRBV12-3/TRBV12-4,CASSLGGNTEAFF,TGTGCCAGCAGTTTGGGGGGGAACACTGAAGCTTTCTTT
TRBJ1-2,-,-,TRBV4-1,CASSQGTGNYGYTF,TGCGCCAGCAGCCAAGGTACAGGGAACTATGGCTACACCTTC
TRBJ1-6,-,-,TRBV30,CAWRDQVSPLHF,TGTGCCTGGAGAGATCAGGTTTCACCCCTCCACTTT
TRBJ2-5,TRBD2,-,TRBV18,CASSPTSGRGETQYF,TGTGCCAGCTCGCCTACTAGCGGGAGAGGAGAGACCCAGTACTTC
TRBJ2-7,TRBD1,-,TRBV19,CASRPFSGQGGEQYF,TGTGCCAGTAGGCCCTTTTCCGGACAGGGCGGGGAGCAGTACTTC
TRBJ2-1,TRBD2,-,TRBV25-1,CASSEPTSGLINEQFF,TGTGCCAGCAGTGAACCTACTAGCGGTCTTATCAATGAGCAGTTCTTC
TRBJ1-3,-,-,TRBV18,CASSPIRGSGNTIYF,TGTGCCAGCTCACCGATAAGGGGTTCTGGAAACACCATATATTTT
TRBJ2-1,-,-,TRBV7-9,CASSLFAGNSYNEQFF,TGTGCCAGCAGCTTATTCGCCGGGAACTCCTACAATGAGCAGTTCTTC